What follows are 3 T cell receptor beta chains derived from one specimen sequenced in a study of blood T cell repertoires in COVID-19. Data came from immunoSEQ multiplex PCR; TCRdb stores just in-frame clones and leaves some out. The sample gives 100,000 or so clones, approximately 85% of which show up once; about 6% is in the top ten. Sequencing used peripheral blood. These receptors all come from a woman aged 55-70 years with acute or convalescent COVID-19.

The chain carries TRBV18 and TRBJ2-7; D might be TRBD1 (5 bases). CDR1 and CDR2 (germline): KGHSH, LQKENI. The ends were cut back, 6 bases at V and 6 bases at J, with 21 bases in the middle. The CDR3 sequence is 15 residues long. The CDR3 sequence is CASSSTQGGLGEQYV. In nucleotides, the CDR3 is TGTGCCAGCTCTTCCACCCAGGGTGGGCTGGGCGAGCAGTACGTC.

As to this clone: At the DNA level, this CDR3 is encoded by other sequences in the same sample as well. The chain combines TRBV3-1 (or the pseudogene TRBV3-2) with TRBJ1-1; 7 bases are shared with TRBD1. CDR3 length: 14 residues. J was trimmed by 5 bases and V by 1 base; bases with no gene match: 4. The germline gives CDR1 LGHDT, CDR2 YNNKEL (reference sequence). This chain's CDR3 is CASSQGQGRTEAFF. CDR3 in DNA: TGTGCCAGCAGCCAAGGACAGGGAAGGACTGAAGCTTTCTTT.

The chain uses TRBV10-1 and TRBJ2-4; D gene ambiguous. The CDR3 sequence is 16 residues long. CDR1 is WNHNN, CDR2 SYGVQD, per germline (reference sequence). V gave up 6 bases and J gave up 1 base, with 16 bases separating them. As DNA, the CDR3 is TGCGCCAGCAGCGATTCCCCAACCAGGGCCAAAAACATTCAGTACTTC. Translated, it gives CASSDSPTRAKNIQYF.